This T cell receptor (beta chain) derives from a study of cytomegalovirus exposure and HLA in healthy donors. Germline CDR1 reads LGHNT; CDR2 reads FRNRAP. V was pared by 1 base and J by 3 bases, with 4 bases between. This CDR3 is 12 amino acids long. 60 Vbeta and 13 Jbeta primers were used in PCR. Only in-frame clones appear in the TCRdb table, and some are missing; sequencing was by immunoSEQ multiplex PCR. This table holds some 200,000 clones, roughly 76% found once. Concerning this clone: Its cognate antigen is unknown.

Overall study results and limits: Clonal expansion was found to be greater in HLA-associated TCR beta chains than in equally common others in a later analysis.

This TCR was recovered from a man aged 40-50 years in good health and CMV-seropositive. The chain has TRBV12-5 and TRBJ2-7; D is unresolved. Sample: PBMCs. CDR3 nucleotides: TGTGCTAGTGGTTTGGCCTACTACGAGCAGTACTTC. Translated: CASGLAYYEQYF.